This entry concerns a single T cell receptor (beta chain). This receptor's antigen is unknown. No base quality values were provided; no much bigger clone lies one nucleotide off. These data come from a study of cytomegalovirus exposure and HLA in healthy donors (dated by TCRdb to between 2016 and 2019). For the study in its entirety: An earlier analysis of some 600 of the donors reported 250 to 300 Gb of sequence data and 95 million to 120 million unique TCR beta sequences obtained from about 179 million T cells. About 280 gigabases of sequencing data and roughly 81 million unique TCR sequences made up an early release that covered around 640 HLA-typed donors. Of the roughly 400 genotyped donors, approximately 80% fell in the genetic ancestry cluster associated with self-reported Caucasian donors. The study aimed to test whether signatures of past pathogen exposure could be identified by cataloging public T cell receptors. Using immunosequencing, the study profiled T cell repertoires from 640 or so subjects and related those repertoires to cytomegalovirus serostatus. In addition to the first cohort of several hundred subjects, a separate validation cohort of approximately 130 different subjects was used. To predict cytomegalovirus infection status, the study brought together high-throughput TCR immunosequencing, statistical association of individual TCRs with disease status, and machine learning. In a later analysis, previously published TCR beta repertoires from about 640 donors were re-analyzed and high-resolution HLA genotyping was added so that TCR occurrence patterns could be studied. Rather than using new phenotypic data, the later analysis identified candidate immune exposures from TCR beta sequences and from how often those sequences occurred across donors. An earlier analysis of about 620 of the donors applied high-throughput TCR beta sequencing to assess whether each TCR beta V gene segment acted as functional or pseudogenic. Donor age, sex, ethnicity and CMV serostatus were compiled alongside the repertoire data. A later genetic analysis used genome-wide SNP genotypes for about 60% of the 666 donors, treating that subset as a discovery cohort. All discovery cohort repertoires had been generated using a single sequencing platform. Class I and class II HLA loci were covered by the typing at four-digit resolution. Typing coverage differed by locus: A, B, C, DRB1 and DQB1 were typed in roughly 620-630 donors, DQA1 in 522, DPA1 in 606, and DPB1 in just under 490. Because of strong linkage in the cohort, five DR-DQ haplotypes were treated as single units for association and clustering. Across approximately 420 genotyped donors of the cohort, an average of approximately 240,000 unique TCR beta nucleotide sequences per donor were sequenced, and around 19% of those sequences were non-productive.

V is trimmed back by 3 bases and J by 4 bases, and the junction contains 6 bases that no gene match accounts for. Reading from cysteine to phenylalanine, the CDR3 counts 16 amino acids. Only the CDR3 DNA is retained, 48 bases long and in frame from the first base. As encoded in the germline V gene, CDR1 is SGDLS while CDR2 is YYNGEE. The library came from the immunoSEQ multiplex PCR assay. The multiplex PCR relied on a mix of 60 forward primers for TCR Vbeta segments and 13 reverse primers for TCR Jbeta segments. The CDR3 region of rearranged TCR beta genes was amplified from genomic DNA by a multiplex PCR assay. On the Illumina HiSeq System, the amplified TCR beta libraries were sequenced as 87-base-pair reads. Processing in the source paper ran as follows. A later analysis counted about 80 million unique TCR beta chains across the 666 repertoires, and approximately 11 million of these chains were shared by at least two donors. Raw reads were error-corrected and collapsed into unique sequences by a nearest-neighbor algorithm in which closely related sequences were merged to remove PCR and sequencing errors. To assign V, D and J gene segments, CDR3 sequences were aligned to IMGT reference sequences. For a sequence to be retained, at least a six-nucleotide match to both a V gene segment and a J gene segment was required. A rearrangement was called productive if the CDR3 had no stop codons and remained in frame with V and J, and every other rearrangement was called non-productive. CDR3 was defined according to IMGT convention as the region running from the second conserved V-encoded cysteine to the conserved J-encoded phenylalanine. The earlier analysis of 450 to 750 of the donors excluded any sequence lacking an unambiguous match to a single V gene segment. An earlier analysis of 500 to 600 of the donors classified V segments as functional when productive rearrangements were above 56.7% and as segregating when the standard deviation between donors was above 5%. A statistical classification framework was developed to diagnose cytomegalovirus status using the catalog of TCR beta chain sequences. In a later analysis, V and J genes were assigned by comparing TCR nucleotide sequences against IMGT/GENE-DB human TR gene sequences. The TCRdist pipeline was used in a later analysis to assign CDR3 sequences and most-parsimonious VDJ recombination scenarios. In a later analysis, each TCR beta chain was defined by its CDR3 amino acid sequence together with its V-gene family, and reads without a unique V-gene family were excluded. In a later analysis, 450 to 600 highly shared, low-generation-probability nucleotide sequences were removed to address suspected cross-contamination and a sequencing artifact. A later analysis calculated a clonal expansion index for each public chain from normalized within-repertoire ranks of inferred template counts. Generation probabilities in a later analysis came from a VDJ recombination model fitted to out-of-frame rearrangements, and those results were checked against IGoR. Hypergeometric tests were used in a later analysis to score TCR-TCR, TCR-HLA and TCR-CMV co-occurrence, with a repertoire-size bias correction applied to the TCR pairs. To estimate false discovery rates, a later analysis permuted the HLA or CMV assignments 20 times. In a later analysis, co-occurring TCRs were grouped using DBSCAN, with TCRdist sequence similarity added in when clustering inside HLA-allele-positive subsets. Repertoires with fewer than 30,000 or more than 120,000 public chains were left out of co-occurrence clustering, as were a few repertoires with anomalous nucleotide sharing. In TCRdb, the immuneACCESS table is reduced to in-frame sequences with V and J assigned. These tables do not hold every clone; where another copy was compared, an unresolved V gene accounts for under half, and the others remain unexplained. D and trimming were read from the DNA, whereas the V and J calls and clone size are those reported in that table. This sample has roughly 100,000 clones in its table, and about three fifths of those were observed once. The top ten clones comprise approximately 4.3% of the sample.

Summary of the overall study and its limitations: It was suggested by the authors that the approach could potentially be generalized to other disease states and immunological phenotypes. A further reported finding was that TCR beta sequences accurately predicted the HLA-A and HLA-B alleles for most subjects in the first cohort. Most CMV-associated TCR beta chains appeared to be HLA-restricted in a later analysis, and the HLA associations seemed to be driven largely by CMV exposure. A total of 150 or so TCR beta chains were listed by the study as associated with cytomegalovirus. At a false discovery rate of 0.05, a later analysis linked 16,951 TCR beta sequences to specific HLA alleles. Broadly in line with IMGT annotations, most TCR beta V segments showed up in productive rearrangements about 90% or about 30% of the time in an earlier analysis of under 700 of the donors. Correlated functional status among segregating V segments might reflect linkage disequilibrium, but an unknown experimental factor could not be ruled out. Several of the top co-occurrence clusters appeared to be linked to parvovirus B19, influenza, CMV and Epstein-Barr virus, according to a later analysis. In a later analysis, the rate of TCR association differed among HLA loci, with DRB1 alleles having the most associated TCRs and HLA-C alleles having the fewest. A later genetic analysis reported fewer N-insertions in productive TCRs among donors in an Asian-associated ancestry cluster than the roughly 640-donor mean. Most TCR sequences were seen in very few donors, while some public TCRs were found in many individuals. When HLA alleles, especially DR and DQ, strongly co-occurred, TCR associations were difficult to assign to individual alleles. Because counts were too low, roughly 16 rarely observed V segments, including chromosome 9 orphons, were excluded from the earlier analysis of a few hundred of the donors. A cluster of highly shared sequence variants was judged likely to represent a technical artifact of the sequencing pipeline. Some IMGT-functional V segments, including TRBV6-2 and TRBV6-3, could not be distinguished by the 87-base-pair reads and were therefore excluded. In this cohort, only TCR beta chains were sequenced, and detectable features were limited by the absence of alpha or paired-chain data. V-gene and J-gene trimming of TCR beta chains was associated with a missense DCLRE1C variant in a later genetic analysis, and the association was replicated in an independent cohort. A later analysis found that HLA-associated TCR beta chains were more clonally expanded and had lower generation probabilities than equally common non-associated chains. The presence/absence analyses assumed that sequencing depth was roughly uniform across donors, and that assumption may not be true. Cytomegalovirus status was reported to be diagnosed by the classifier with high specificity and sensitivity in both the original and validation cohorts. Three of the identified cytomegalovirus-associated TCR beta chains were confirmed in vitro to be specific for cytomegalovirus antigens. Because some donors lacked HLA typing at each locus, the association tests relied only on the typed subset. For the cohort, immune exposure information was limited to CMV serostatus.

In total, about 650 healthy bone marrow donors made up the cohort. Cohort members were all nominally healthy when sampled, although unrecorded immune exposures were likely present. CMV serostatus was positive for 289 and negative for about 50% of the roughly 700 cohort members, and was not recorded for this donor. Each donor provided a peripheral blood sample, and peripheral blood mononuclear cells were used for TCR beta sequencing. Genomic DNA extraction from the blood cell samples was performed with the Qiagen DNeasy Blood Extraction Kit. The chain joins TRBV9 to TRBJ2-6, with 8 central nucleotides matching TRBD1. Sequencing input: PBMCs. This clonotype was obtained from a human donor in good health. The CDR3 region: CASSEQTGVGANVLTF. Read as DNA, the sequence is TGTGCCAGCAGCGAGCAGACAGGGGTAGGGGCCAACGTCCTGACTTTC.